These T cell receptor beta chains were read from a single sample in a study of OX40 agonist ivuxolimab in advanced cancers. Some clones are missing from TCRdb's copy, which holds only in-frame ones; the method was immunoSEQ multiplex PCR. The repertoire has 75,000 to 100,000 clones, approximately 88% of them found once; the top ten carry 9% to 10%. Sequenced here: CD4+ or CD8+ T cells sorted from blood, sampled in a trial of the OX40 agonist ivuxolimab. All receptors derive from an adult with an advanced solid tumor such as melanoma, head and neck, liver or kidney cancer. CDR3s include the opening cysteine and the closing phenylalanine or tryptophan. A D gene is named only where the DNA matches it firmly. Clone size appears in some rows only: once, few, many, or a class for an expanded clone.

TRBJ1-3 - - TRBV28 TGTGCCAGCAGTTCCCTAGACTCTGGAAACACCATATATTTT CASSSLDSGNTIYF
TRBJ1-2 - - TRBV2 TGTGCCAGCAGTGAGTGGTTAGGGTTTGACTATGGCTACACCTTC CASSEWLGFDYGYTF
TRBJ2-3 - - TRBV4-2 TGTGCCAGCAGCCAAGCGGCCAGGGGCACAGATACGCAGTATTTT CASSQAARGTDTQYF
TRBJ2-3 - - TRBV5-1 TGCGCCAGCAGCTTGGAGGGCACAGATACGCAGTATTTT CASSLEGTDTQYF
TRBJ2-5 - TRBD1 TRBV7-3 TGTGCCAGCAGCGAAGCCGGGACAGGGGGTTTGGAGACCCAGTACTTC CASSEAGTGGLETQYF
TRBJ2-7 - - TRBV5-6 TGTGCCAGCAGCTTGTTTTTCCCGGGGGCATACGAGCAGTACTTC CASSLFFPGAYEQYF
TRBJ1-5 - - TRBV28 TGTGCCAGCAGTTTGGTGGGGGGCAGCAATCAGCCCCAGCATTTT CASSLVGGSNQPQHF
TRBJ2-3 once TRBD2 TRBV28 TGTGCCAGCAGTTTAACCCTCGTGATAGCGGGGGGGAGGCAGTATTTT CASSLTLVIAGGRQYF
TRBJ1-4 - TRBD1 TRBV5-8 TGTGCCAGCAGCTTACAGGGGGCTGATGGGGAAAAACTGTTTTTT CASSLQGADGEKLFF
TRBJ2-7 - TRBD2 TRBV5-6 TGTGCCAGCAGCTTATTCGGGACTAGCGAGTACGAGCAGTACTTC CASSLFGTSEYEQYF
TRBJ2-5 - TRBD2 TRBV6-5 TGTGCCAGCAGTTACGGGGCTAGCGGAGAGACCCAGTACTTC CASSYGASGETQYF
TRBJ2-7 - TRBD2 TRBV6-6 TGTGCCAGCAGTTACCGGGGACTAGGGTACGAGCAGTACTTC CASSYRGLGYEQYF
TRBJ1-2 once TRBD1 TRBV28 TGTGCCAGCAGTTTATTGAGTTCTGTCCCGGGACAGGTCCACACCTTC CASSLLSSVPGQVHTF
TRBJ2-7 - TRBD2 TRBV4-2 TGTGCCAGCAGCCAAGATCTAGCGGGACTTGGGTACGAGCAGTACTTC CASSQDLAGLGYEQYF
TRBJ1-1 - TRBD1 TRBV14 TGTGCCAGCAGACGGACAGGGGGCACGACTGAAGCTTTCTTT CASRRTGGTTEAFF
TRBJ2-5 - - TRBV29-1 TGCAGTTTTAATGATGGGTCGGGGGCAGGTCTAGAGACCCAGTACTTC CSFNDGSGAGLETQYF
TRBJ1-1 - TRBD1 TRBV5-1 TGCGCCAGCAGAACGACAGGGGACACTGAAGCTTTCTTT CASRTTGDTEAFF
TRBJ2-7 - TRBD1 TRBV28 TGTGCCAGCAGCTCACTGGGACAGGGGAAAGGCGAGCAGTACTTC CASSSLGQGKGEQYF
TRBJ2-2 few - TRBV19 TGTGCCAGTAGTCCTAGGGTCGACACCGGGGAGCTGTTTTTT CASSPRVDTGELFF
TRBJ2-2 - - TRBV29-1 TGCAGCGCCATATTAGAGTTGAGCACCGGGGAGCTGTTTTTT CSAILELSTGELFF
TRBJ2-5 - TRBD2 TRBV4-2 TGTGCCAGCAGCCAAGGGGGACTAGCGGGAGAGACCCAGTACTTC CASSQGGLAGETQYF
TRBJ2-1 - - TRBV5-4 TGTGCCAGCAGCTTTTTAAGGGAGACCCCCAATGAGCAGTTCTTC CASSFLRETPNEQFF
TRBJ2-5 - TRBD2 TRBV11-2 TGTGCCAGCAGCCCTGGGGCTAGCGGAGAGACCCAGTACTTC CASSPGASGETQYF
TRBJ1-5 - - TRBV19 TGTGCCAGTAGTAAGTGGGGGGCGGTCGATCAGCCCCAGCATTTT CASSKWGAVDQPQHF
TRBJ1-2 once - TRBV15 TGTGCCACCAGCATCGGGCAGACCTATGGCTACACCTTC CATSIGQTYGYTF
TRBJ2-5 - - TRBV19 TGTGCCAGTAGGCGTCGCGGATCACAGGAGACCCAGTACTTC CASRRRGSQETQYF
TRBJ2-1 - - TRBV19 TGTGCCAGTAGTATAGAAAGGGGAGAGAATGAGCAGTTCTTC CASSIERGENEQFF